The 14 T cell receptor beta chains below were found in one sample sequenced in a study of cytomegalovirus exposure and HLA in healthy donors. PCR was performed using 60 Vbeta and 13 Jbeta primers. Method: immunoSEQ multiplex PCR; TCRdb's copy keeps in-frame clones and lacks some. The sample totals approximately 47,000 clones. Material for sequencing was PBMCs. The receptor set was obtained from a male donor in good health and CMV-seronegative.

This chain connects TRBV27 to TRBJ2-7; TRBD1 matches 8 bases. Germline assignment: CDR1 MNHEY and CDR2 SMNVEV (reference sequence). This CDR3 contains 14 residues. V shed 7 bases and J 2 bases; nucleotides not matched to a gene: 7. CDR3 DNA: TGTGCCAGCAAATGGGCAGGGGGCACCTACGAGCAGTACTTC. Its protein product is CASKWAGGTYEQYF.

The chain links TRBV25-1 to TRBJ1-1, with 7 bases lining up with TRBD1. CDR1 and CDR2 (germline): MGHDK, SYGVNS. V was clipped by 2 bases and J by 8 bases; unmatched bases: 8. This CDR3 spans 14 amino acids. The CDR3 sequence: CASSEPGTAKEAFF. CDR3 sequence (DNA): TGTGCCAGCAGTGAACCCGGGACAGCGAAAGAAGCTTTCTTT.

The CDR3 DNA follows: TGTGCCAGCAGCTTAGGGACAGGGGTTGGCAATCAGCCCCAGCATTTT. Its protein product is CASSLGTGVGNQPQHF. The chain recombines TRBV11-2 with TRBJ1-5, with 9 bases aligning to TRBD1. The V and J ends lost 1 base and 2 bases, in that order; junction bases with no gene match: 3. CDR3 size: 16 residues. The V gene's germline CDR1 is SGHAT and CDR2 FQNNGV. Variable domain in full (rest from reference TRBV11-2 and TRBJ1-5): EAGVAQSPRYKIIEKRQSVAFWCNPISGHATLYWYQQILGQGPKLLIQFQNNGVVDDSQLPKDRFSAERLKGVDSTLKIQPAKLEDSAVYLCASSLGTGVGNQPQHFGDGTRLSIL.

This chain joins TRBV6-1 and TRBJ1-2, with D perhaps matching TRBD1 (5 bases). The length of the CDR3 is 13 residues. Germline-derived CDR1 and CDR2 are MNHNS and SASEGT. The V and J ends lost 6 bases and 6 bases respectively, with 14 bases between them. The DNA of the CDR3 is TGTGCCAGCAGCAAACTTTCGACAGATGGCTACACCTTC. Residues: CASSKLSTDGYTF.

The CDR3 reads CASSSLPGGRADTQYF. In DNA form, the CDR3 reads TGCGCCAGCAGTAGCCTCCCGGGGGGGCGTGCAGATACGCAGTATTTT. The genes are TRBV5-1 and TRBJ2-3, with TRBD2 identical over 8 bases. Trimming removed 5 bases from V and 4 bases from J; junction bases left unmatched: 12. The CDR3 consists of 16 residues. The germline V gene has CDR1 SGHRS and CDR2 YFSETQ. Based on the CDR3 plus reference TRBV5-1 and TRBJ2-3, the full variable domain is KAGVTQTPRYLIKTRGQQVTLSCSPISGHRSVSWYQQTPGQGLQFLFEYFSETQRNKGNFPGRFSGRQFSNSRSEMNVSTLELGDSALYLCASSSLPGGRADTQYFGPGTRLTVL.

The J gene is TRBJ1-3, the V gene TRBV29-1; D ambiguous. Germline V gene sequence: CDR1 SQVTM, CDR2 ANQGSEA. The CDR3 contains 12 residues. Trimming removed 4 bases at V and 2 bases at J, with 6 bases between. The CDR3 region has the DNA TGCAGCGTTGGAGGGACTGGAAACACCATATATTTT. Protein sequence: CSVGGTGNTIYF. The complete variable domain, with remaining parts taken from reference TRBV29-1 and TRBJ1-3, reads SAVISQKPSRDICQRGTSLTIQCQVDSQVTMMFWYRQQPGQSLTLIATANQGSEATYESGFVIDKFPISRPNLTFSTLTVSNMSPEDSSIYLCSVGGTGNTIYFGEGSWLTVV.

CDR3 DNA sequence: TGTGCCAGCAGTGAAGGAGCGAGGAAAGGACAGCCCCAGCATTTT. Translation gives CASSEGARKGQPQHF. The J gene is TRBJ1-5, the V gene TRBV2; unclear D gene. V was cut by 1 base and J by 7 bases, with 14 bases left in between. The germline gives CDR1 SNHLY, CDR2 FYNNEI. This CDR3 is 15 amino acids long.

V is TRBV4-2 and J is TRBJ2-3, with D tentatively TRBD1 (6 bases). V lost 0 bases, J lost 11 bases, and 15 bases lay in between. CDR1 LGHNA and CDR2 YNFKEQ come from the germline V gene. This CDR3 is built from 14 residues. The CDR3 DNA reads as TGTGCCAGCAGCCAAGATAAGGCTGCGGACAGGCAGTATTTT. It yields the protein CASSQDKAADRQYF.

CDR3: CASSIVSGTESSGANVLTF. Written as DNA, the CDR3 is TGTGCCAGTAGTATAGTCTCGGGGACAGAGTCCTCTGGGGCCAACGTCCTGACTTTC. The rearrangement joins TRBV19 to TRBJ2-6, with 7 bases fitting TRBD1. The CDR3 has 19 residues. The V segment lost 1 base and the J segment 0 bases; nucleotides outside the gene matches: 9. The V gene's germline CDR1 is LNHDA and CDR2 SQIVND (reference sequence).

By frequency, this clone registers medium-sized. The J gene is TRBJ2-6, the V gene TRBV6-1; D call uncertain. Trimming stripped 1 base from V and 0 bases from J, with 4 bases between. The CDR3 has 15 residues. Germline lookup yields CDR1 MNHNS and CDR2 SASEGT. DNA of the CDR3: TGTGCCAGCAGTGAAGACAGCTCTGGGGCCAACGTCCTGACTTTC. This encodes CASSEDSSGANVLTF.

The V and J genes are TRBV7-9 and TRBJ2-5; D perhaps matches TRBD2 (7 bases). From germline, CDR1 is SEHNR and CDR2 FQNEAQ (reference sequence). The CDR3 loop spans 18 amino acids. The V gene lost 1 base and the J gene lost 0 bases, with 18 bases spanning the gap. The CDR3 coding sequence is TGTGCCAGCAGCTTAGTATCAGGGGAGCGGGGCTACCAAGAGACCCAGTACTTC. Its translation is CASSLVSGERGYQETQYF.

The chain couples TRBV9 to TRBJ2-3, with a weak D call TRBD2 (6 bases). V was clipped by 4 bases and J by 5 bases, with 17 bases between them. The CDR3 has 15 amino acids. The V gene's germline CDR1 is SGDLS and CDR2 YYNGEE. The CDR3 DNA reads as TGTGCCAGCAGCCCTAACCGACTAGTCCAAGATACGCAGTATTTT. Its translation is CASSPNRLVQDTQYF.

The CDR3, as DNA: TGTGCCTGGAGTAGACAGGGGCCTGGCTACACCTTC. This codes for CAWSRQGPGYTF. J is TRBJ1-2 and V is TRBV30, with 8 bases fitting TRBD1. The CDR3 length is 12 residues. CDR1 GTSNPN and CDR2 SVGIG come from the germline V gene (reference sequence). V shed 2 bases and J 7 bases; nucleotides not matched to a gene: 3.

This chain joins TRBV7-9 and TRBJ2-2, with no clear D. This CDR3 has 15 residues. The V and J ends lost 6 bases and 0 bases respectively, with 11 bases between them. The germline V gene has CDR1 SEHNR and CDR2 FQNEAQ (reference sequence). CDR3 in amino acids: CASSRRSTNTGELFF. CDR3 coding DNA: TGTGCCAGCAGTAGACGGAGTACGAACACCGGGGAGCTGTTTTTT.